These 20 T cell receptor beta chains were sequenced from one sample in a study of cytomegalovirus exposure and HLA in healthy donors (dated by TCRdb to 2015 to 2018). The library was obtained by the immunoSEQ multiplex PCR assay. The multiplex PCR relied on a mix of 60 forward primers for TCR Vbeta segments and 13 reverse primers for TCR Jbeta segments. The source is immuneACCESS, and TCRdb retained only in-frame sequences with V and J called. Part of the clones is not carried over; for the studies checked, unresolved V genes explain less than half of this, and the remainder is unexplained. The sample table records around 140,000 clones; just under 75% of these occur just once. The ten largest clones add up to around 1.6% of the sample. The source material was PBMCs. These receptors all come from a woman aged 18-35 years in good health and CMV-seronegative.

This rearrangement joins TRBV5-4 to TRBJ2-3; TRBD2 aligns across 10 bases. The CDR3 covers 14 residues. CDR1 is SGHNT and CDR2 is YYREEE in the germline V gene (reference sequence). After removal of 4 bases from V and 5 bases from J, the junction contained 4 bases not matched to a gene. CDR3 sequence reads: CASSARTSGDTQYF. DNA for the CDR3: TGTGCCAGCAGCGCCCGGACTAGCGGAGATACGCAGTATTTT.

This chain links TRBV2 with TRBJ1-3; D remains ambiguous. The V gene's germline CDR1 is SNHLY and CDR2 FYNNEI. The V and J ends lost 4 bases and 0 bases respectively, with 16 bases between them. The CDR3 sequence is 17 residues long. This CDR3 is CASSGSEAAYSGNTIYF. CDR3 coding DNA: TGTGCCAGCAGTGGGTCCGAGGCAGCGTACTCTGGAAACACCATATATTTT.

The chain is built from TRBV6-1 and TRBJ2-7; D is perhaps TRBD1 (6 bases). This CDR3 is built from 16 residues. V lost 4 bases to trimming and J lost 1 base, with 17 bases between them. Germline V gene lookup returns CDR1 MNHNS and CDR2 SASEGT. The CDR3 loop reads CASSGGEGEGSYEQYF. DNA for the CDR3: TGTGCCAGCAGTGGGGGCGAGGGGGAAGGGTCCTACGAGCAGTACTTC.

On this clone: One end of the junction varies from germline; a read error may be responsible. The genes are TRBV6-6 and TRBJ2-6, with D perhaps TRBD2 (6 bases). Germline V CDR1 and CDR2: MNHNY, SVGAGI (reference sequence). CDR3 length equals 16 residues. The CDR3 DNA reads TGTGCCAGCAGTTACGTTAGGGACTCTGGGGCCAACGGCCTGACTTTC. Protein sequence: CASSYVRDSGANGLTF.

This chain connects TRBV5-5 to TRBJ2-4; D gene ambiguous. Between the trimmed V and J ends, which lost 2 bases and 1 base, there was a span of 13 bases. Per germline, CDR1 SGHKS and CDR2 YYEKEE (reference sequence). This CDR3 is built from 16 residues. CDR3 DNA sequence: TGTGCCAGCAGCTTCCCTGAGAAGTTGGCCAAAAACATTCAGTACTTC. This encodes CASSFPEKLAKNIQYF. The entire variable domain, with the rest obtained from reference TRBV5-5 and TRBJ2-4, is as follows: DAGVTQSPTHLIKTRGQQVTLRCSPISGHKSVSWYQQVLGQGPQFIFQYYEKEERGRGNFPDRFSARQFPNYSSELNVNALLLGDSALYLCASSFPEKLAKNIQYFGAGTRLSVL.

The chain carries TRBV11-3 and TRBJ1-2; TRBD1 aligns across 7 bases. The CDR3 is 16 residues long. Germline CDR1 is SGHNT and CDR2 is YENEEA. J was trimmed by 3 bases and V by 3 bases; bases with no gene match: 10. The CDR3 is CASSFFTGQGDYGYTF. The DNA of the CDR3 is TGTGCCAGCAGCTTTTTTACGGGGCAGGGGGACTATGGCTACACCTTC.

V gene TRBV7-2 combines with J gene TRBJ1-5; 10 nucleotides line up with TRBD1. This CDR3 comprises 16 residues. The V segment lost 4 bases and the J segment 5 bases; nucleotides outside the gene matches: 8. Germline CDR1 reads SGHTA; CDR2 reads FQGNSA. The CDR3 loop is CASSSLTGTGDQPQHF. DNA of the CDR3: TGTGCCAGCAGCTCATTAACCGGGACAGGGGATCAGCCCCAGCATTTT.

In its sample, this clone is medium-sized. The chain recombines TRBV7-9 with TRBJ2-6; the match to TRBD1 covers 10 bases. The V and J ends lost 6 bases and 4 bases, in that order; junction bases with no gene match: 12. In germline, CDR1 is SEHNR, CDR2 FQNEAQ (reference sequence). The CDR3 has 18 residues. CDR3 residues: CASRPVPGQGSGANVLTF. CDR3 DNA: TGTGCCAGCAGACCAGTTCCGGGACAGGGGTCCGGGGCCAACGTCCTGACTTTC.

The chain recombines TRBV18 with TRBJ2-5; D remains unclear. The CDR3 extends over 13 amino acids. The V gene lost 2 bases and the J gene lost 7 bases, with 11 bases spanning the gap. CDR1 is KGHSH, CDR2 LQKENI, per germline. CDR3 loop: CASSPDEARTQYF. For the CDR3, the DNA is TGTGCCAGCTCACCAGATGAAGCTCGGACCCAGTACTTC.

The rearrangement joins TRBV15 to TRBJ2-3, with no clear D. This CDR3 contains 12 residues. Per germline, CDR1 LNHNV and CDR2 YYDKDF (reference sequence). Trimming took 2 bases from V and 3 from J, leaving 3 bases between them. This CDR3 is CATSRQTDTQYF. Here the CDR3 DNA reads TGTGCCACCAGCAGACAAACAGATACGCAGTATTTT.

In its sample, this clone was seen a few times. This sequence joins TRBV6-5 and TRBJ1-2; 10 positions agree with TRBD1. Germline CDR1 and CDR2: MNHEY and SVGAGI. V lost 0 bases and J lost 2; bases outside the gene matches: 3. CDR3 length equals 16 residues. In DNA, the CDR3 is TGTGCCAGCAGTTACTCGGAGACAGGGGGCAACTATGGCTACACCTTC. Its translation: CASSYSETGGNYGYTF.

The gene calls are TRBV27 and TRBJ1-1, with D possibly TRBD1 on 5 matching bases. Germline V lookup: CDR1 MNHEY, CDR2 SMNVEV (reference sequence). This CDR3 is 13 amino acids long. Between the trimmed V and J ends, which lost 5 bases and 3 bases, there was a span of 10 bases. The CDR3: CASSVAGHTEAFF. The CDR3 DNA follows: TGTGCCAGCAGTGTTGCAGGGCACACTGAAGCTTTCTTT.

The chain joins TRBV6-4 to TRBJ2-1; 7 bases align to TRBD1. V trimming: 3 bases; J trimming: 5 bases; junction bases outside the gene matches: 1. The CDR3 extends over 13 amino acids. Germline lookup yields CDR1 MRHNA and CDR2 SNTAGT. In DNA form, the CDR3 reads TGTGCCAGCAGTGAGACAGGGAACAATGAGCAGTTCTTC. This gives the protein CASSETGNNEQFF.

This chain uses TRBV5-1 with TRBJ2-1; 9 bases align to TRBD1. CDR3 length equals 15 residues. The V segment lost 4 bases and the J segment 4 bases; nucleotides outside the gene matches: 6. Germline lookup yields CDR1 SGHRS and CDR2 YFSETQ. The CDR3 DNA is TGCGCCAGCAGCCCTATTGGACAGGGGTACAATGAGCAGTTCTTC. It specifies CASSPIGQGYNEQFF.

The rearrangement links TRBV27 to TRBJ1-5, with D perhaps TRBD1 (5 bases). Trimming removed 8 bases from V and 5 bases from J, with 13 bases in between. This CDR3 is 13 amino acids long. CDR1 and CDR2 from the germline V gene are MNHEY and SMNVEV (reference sequence). The CDR3: CASSDTGDQPQHF. The CDR3 bases are TGTGCCAGCTCCGACACGGGGGATCAGCCCCAGCATTTT.

This clone was seen a handful of times. V gene TRBV28 combines with J gene TRBJ2-6, with TRBD1 matching over 9 bases. Germline V lookup: CDR1 MDHEN, CDR2 SYDVKM. V trimming: 0 bases; J trimming: 0 bases; junction bases outside the gene matches: 6. The CDR3 has 19 residues. The chain's CDR3 is CASSLWRDRENSGANVLTF. The CDR3 DNA reads TGTGCCAGCAGTTTATGGCGGGACAGGGAAAACTCTGGGGCCAACGTCCTGACTTTC.

The chain is built from TRBV2 and TRBJ1-1; D not resolved. CDR3 length: 14 residues. CDR1 SNHLY and CDR2 FYNNEI come from the germline V gene. V was cut by 3 bases and J by 0 bases, with 8 bases left in between. Here the CDR3 DNA reads TGTGCCAGCAGTGACTCCGGGGTGAACACTGAAGCTTTCTTT. It encodes CASSDSGVNTEAFF.

The chain combines TRBV19 with TRBJ2-5; 7 bases are shared with TRBD2. Germline V gene sequence: CDR1 LNHDA, CDR2 SQIVND (reference sequence). After removal of 0 bases from V and 3 bases from J, the junction contained 1 base not matched to a gene. CDR3 size: 14 residues. The CDR3: CASSIEGGKETQYF. The DNA of the CDR3 is TGTGCCAGTAGTATAGAGGGGGGGAAAGAGACCCAGTACTTC.

The chain recombines TRBV19 with TRBJ2-1; 14 bases fit TRBD2. Germline CDR1 reads LNHDA; CDR2 reads SQIVND (reference sequence). The CDR3 length is 17 residues. Trimming took 2 bases from V and 9 from J; bases not matched to a gene: 9. CDR3 residues: CASSIMGTGLAGVEQFF. The CDR3 DNA follows: TGTGCCAGTAGTATAATGGGGACGGGACTAGCGGGGGTTGAGCAGTTCTTC.

The chain uses TRBV7-2 and TRBJ2-3, with D maybe TRBD2 (5 bases). The V gene's germline CDR1 is SGHTA and CDR2 FQGNSA. This CDR3 comprises 17 residues. The ends were cut back, 2 bases at V and 0 bases at J, with 15 bases in the middle. CDR3: CASSLLAGGPSTDTQYF. As DNA, the CDR3 is TGTGCCAGCAGCTTATTGGCGGGCGGCCCTAGCACAGATACGCAGTATTTT.